This passage covers 25 T cell receptor beta chains from one sample sequenced in a study of blood T cell repertoires in COVID-19. Produced via immunoSEQ multiplex PCR; TCRdb's table is partial and in-frame only. The sample lists 86,000 or so clones, about nine tenths occurring once. Sequences were obtained from peripheral blood. These receptor sequences come from a woman aged 45 to 65 in a cohort sampled during active COVID-19.

This chain connects TRBV24-1 to TRBJ1-5; no firm D call. The V end lost 0 bases, the J end lost 1 base, and 18 bases lay between the germline ends. The CDR3 totals 19 residues. Germline loops: CDR1 KGHDR, CDR2 SFDVKD. For the CDR3, the DNA is TGTGCCACCAGTGATTTGGAACTGGTTTTGTCCTACAGCAATCAGCCCCAGCATTTT. This encodes CATSDLELVLSYSNQPQHF.

The rearrangement joins TRBV6-5 to TRBJ1-2, with D possibly TRBD1 on 6 matching bases. V lost 0 bases, J lost 6 bases, and 14 bases lay in between. The germline V gene has CDR1 MNHEY and CDR2 SVGAGI. The CDR3 totals 15 residues. The CDR3 loop reads CASSYSLQGRNGYTF. In DNA, the CDR3 is TGTGCCAGCAGTTACTCGTTACAGGGACGGAATGGCTACACCTTC.

V and J are TRBV5-5 and TRBJ1-2; 9 bases are shared with TRBD1. Per germline, CDR1 SGHKS and CDR2 YYEKEE (reference sequence). V lost 5 bases and J lost 6; bases outside the gene matches: 5. This CDR3 comprises 13 residues. The CDR3, as DNA: TGTGCCAGCAGGATACAGGGGGCTGATGGCTACACCTTC. Its protein is CASRIQGADGYTF.

In its sample, this clone was seen once. The chain employs TRBV6-2 or TRBV6-3 and TRBJ1-4; D is possibly TRBD1 (5 bases). This CDR3 is 15 amino acids long. Germline CDR1 and CDR2: MNHEY and SVGEGT. V was pared by 0 bases and J by 8 bases, with 13 bases between. The CDR3 region has the DNA TGTGCCAGCAGTTACTCGGGGGGAGCCGGAGAAAAACTGTTTTTT. Protein: CASSYSGGAGEKLFF.

The chain links TRBV11-3 to TRBJ2-1; 8 bases align to TRBD1. Germline CDR1 reads SGHNT; CDR2 reads YENEEA. V lost 5 bases, J lost 7 bases, and 10 bases stayed unmatched. The CDR3 sequence is 15 residues long. In DNA form, the CDR3 reads TGTGCCAGCAGCCCGGGGGACAGGCCACTTAATGAGCAGTTCTTC. It yields the protein CASSPGDRPLNEQFF.

The rearrangement links TRBV7-9 to TRBJ2-7, with a tentative D call TRBD2 (5 bases). CDR3 size: 12 residues. V was shortened by 1 base and J by 5 bases, with 6 bases between the two germline ends. Germline CDR1 SEHNR, CDR2 FQNEAQ (reference sequence). DNA of the CDR3: TGTGCCAGCAGCTTAGACGGGAACGAGCAGTACTTC. It specifies CASSLDGNEQYF.

This clone was seen only once. The gene calls are TRBV5-4 and TRBJ2-7, with 9 bases fitting TRBD2. V lost 0 bases and J lost 12; bases outside the gene matches: 10. Germline V lookup: CDR1 SGHNT, CDR2 YYREEE (reference sequence). This CDR3 spans 14 amino acids. CDR3 sequence: CASSLDGTSPIRYF. The CDR3 DNA reads as TGTGCCAGCAGCTTGGATGGGACTAGCCCTATCAGGTACTTC.

This chain links TRBV4-1 with TRBJ2-5, with D possibly TRBD1 on 5 matching bases. Germline CDR1 and CDR2: MGHRA and YSYEKL. The CDR3 runs 12 residues. V was pared by 4 bases and J by 5 bases, with 8 bases between. The CDR3 nucleotides read TGCGCCAGCAGCCGGCCAGGGGAGACCCAGTACTTC. It translates to CASSRPGETQYF.

The chain is built from TRBV5-1 and TRBJ2-2; weak D call: TRBD1 (5 bases). V gave up 0 bases and J gave up 2 bases, with 14 bases separating them. The CDR3 runs to 17 residues. CDR1 SGHRS and CDR2 YFSETQ come from the germline V gene. Here the CDR3 DNA reads TGCGCCAGCAGCTTGGACTTGCAGGGATATAACACCGGGGAGCTGTTTTTT. Translation: CASSLDLQGYNTGELFF.

The rearrangement uses TRBV18 and TRBJ2-7; tentatively, D is TRBD2 (6 bases). The CDR3 length is 15 residues. Per germline, CDR1 KGHSH and CDR2 LQKENI. Trimming took 4 bases from V and 2 from J, leaving 15 bases between them. As DNA, the CDR3 is TGTGCCAGCTCACAAACCGGGACTCCCCCCTACGAGCAGTACTTC. Translated: CASSQTGTPPYEQYF.

V usage is TRBV5-5 and J usage is TRBJ1-4; TRBD1 matches 7 bases. CDR3 length equals 16 residues. V shed 4 bases, J shed 4 bases, and the junction held 10 bases outside the gene matches. Germline loops: CDR1 SGHKS, CDR2 YYEKEE (reference sequence). Written as DNA, the CDR3 is TGTGCCAGCAGCGCCGGGGGAGGACAGGTTAATGAAAAACTGTTTTTT. It yields the protein CASSAGGGQVNEKLFF.

The table lists this clone with a count of one. The genes are TRBV3-1 (or the pseudogene TRBV3-2) and TRBJ2-5; D is ambiguous. Germline V gene sequence: CDR1 LGHDT, CDR2 YNNKEL (reference sequence). This CDR3 has 12 amino acids. The ends were cut back, 6 bases at V and 4 bases at J, with 9 bases in the middle. CDR3 protein: CASSFPRETQYF. The CDR3 DNA is TGTGCCAGCAGTTTTCCGAGAGAGACCCAGTACTTC.

The chain employs TRBV9 and TRBJ2-1; 9 positions agree with TRBD2. The V segment lost 0 bases and the J segment 9 bases; nucleotides outside the gene matches: 4. The CDR3 has 14 amino acids. CDR1 is SGDLS, CDR2 YYNGEE, per germline. The CDR3 nucleotides read TGTGCCAGCAGCGTAGCTCCTAGCGGGGTTGAGCAGTTCTTC. It codes for CASSVAPSGVEQFF.

The chain is built from TRBV7-8 and TRBJ1-5, with D unresolved. Trimming took off 3 bases at V and 0 bases at J, with 6 bases between the two ends. Germline CDR1 and CDR2: SGHVS and FQNEAQ. CDR3 length: 14 amino acids. CDR3 coding DNA: TGTGCCAGCAGCTTGGACTATAGCAATCAGCCCCAGCATTTT. This gives the protein CASSLDYSNQPQHF.

The gene calls are TRBV19 and TRBJ2-6; 7 nucleotides match TRBD1. The CDR3 is 16 amino acids. CDR1 and CDR2 from the germline V gene are LNHDA and SQIVND (reference sequence). After removal of 6 bases from V and 2 bases from J, the junction contained 7 bases not matched to a gene. The CDR3: CASSSPGQAGANVLTF. As DNA, the CDR3 is TGTGCCAGTAGCTCTCCTGGACAGGCTGGGGCCAACGTCCTGACTTTC.

Turning to this clone: The junction departs from germline at one end; a sequencing error may be responsible. The CDR3 nucleotides are TGTGCTAGCAGCAAAGGACAGGGGGCAGACGGTGAGCAGTTCTTC. This gives the protein CASSKGQGADGEQFF. This chain joins TRBV7-7 and TRBJ2-1; 11 bases map to TRBD1. The CDR3 consists of 15 residues. Germline V gives CDR1 SSHAT, CDR2 FNYEAQ (reference sequence).

The chain joins TRBV18 to TRBJ2-2, with 8 bases fitting TRBD1. Germline-derived CDR1 and CDR2 are KGHSH and LQKENI. V lost 1 base and J lost 2; bases outside the gene matches: 3. The CDR3 totals 16 residues. The CDR3 region is CASSPRAGGNTGELFF. CDR3 sequence (DNA): TGTGCCAGCTCACCACGGGCAGGGGGCAACACCGGGGAGCTGTTTTTT.

The V call is TRBV7-3, the J call TRBJ2-5, with a possible D match to TRBD1 (5 bases). V lost 3 bases to trimming and J lost 5 bases, with 13 bases between them. Germline V gene data show CDR1 as SGHTA and CDR2 as FQGTGA. The length of the CDR3 is 14 residues. The chain's CDR3 is CASSLNGATETQYF. In DNA, the CDR3 is TGTGCCAGCAGCTTGAATGGGGCTACGGAGACCCAGTACTTC.

V usage is TRBV4-1 and J usage is TRBJ1-1; D possibly corresponds to TRBD1 (5 bases). V lost 1 base to trimming and J lost 0 bases, with 9 bases between them. The CDR3 length is 15 residues. CDR1 is MGHRA, CDR2 YSYEKL, per germline. CDR3 sequence: CASSQGAGMNTEAFF. CDR3 DNA sequence: TGCGCCAGCAGCCAAGGGGCAGGGATGAACACTGAAGCTTTCTTT.

This chain uses TRBV19 with TRBJ2-5; D may be TRBD2 (6 bases). Trimming shortened V by 4 bases and J by 2 bases, and 11 bases separated the two germline ends. Germline CDR1 and CDR2: LNHDA and SQIVND (reference sequence). The CDR3 is made up of 14 amino acids. CDR3 protein: CASSNSRGQETQYF. Here the CDR3 DNA reads TGTGCCAGTAGTAACAGCCGGGGGCAAGAGACCCAGTACTTC.

V and J are TRBV7-9 and TRBJ1-3; tentative D call: TRBD1 (5 bases). CDR1 is SEHNR, CDR2 FQNEAQ, per germline (reference sequence). V gave up 5 bases and J gave up 0 bases, with 8 bases separating them. This CDR3 comprises 14 residues. In nucleotides, the CDR3 is TGTGCCAGCAGCCTAGGACACTCTGGAAACACCATATATTTT. Its protein product is CASSLGHSGNTIYF.

With regard to this clone: A read error may produce the germline difference seen at one junction end. The V call is TRBV7-7, the J call TRBJ1-6; 7 bases are shared with TRBD1. Germline CDR1 is SSHAT and CDR2 is FNYEAQ (reference sequence). The CDR3 consists of 20 residues. The CDR3 region has the DNA TGTGCTAGCAGCTTAGCGCCCTCAGGGGGGCCGAGACCTAATAATTCACCCCTCCACTTT. Its translation: CASSLAPSGGPRPNNSPLHF.

V and J are TRBV6-6 and TRBJ2-1; D ambiguous. The CDR3 is made up of 14 amino acids. Germline V gene lookup returns CDR1 MNHNY and CDR2 SVGAGI (reference sequence). The germline V and J ends were trimmed by 2 bases and 4 bases, with 9 bases remaining between them. The CDR3: CASSYAQSYNEQFF. In nucleotides, the CDR3 is TGTGCCAGCAGTTACGCACAGTCATACAATGAGCAGTTCTTC.

The rearrangement uses TRBV3-1 (or the pseudogene TRBV3-2) and TRBJ1-5; D may be TRBD1 (6 bases). V was shortened by 1 base and J by 10 bases, with 11 bases between the two germline ends. This CDR3 comprises 13 residues. Germline loops: CDR1 LGHDT, CDR2 YNNKEL (reference sequence). The CDR3 loop is CASSQGGGGPQHF. The CDR3 DNA sequence: TGTGCCAGCAGCCAAGGAGGGGGGGGACCCCAGCATTTT.

The chain recombines TRBV11-2 with TRBJ2-2, with 7 bases lining up with TRBD1. In germline, CDR1 is SGHAT, CDR2 FQNNGV. The CDR3 length is 19 residues. V was pared by 5 bases and J by 2 bases, with 17 bases of the junction left unmatched. The CDR3 reads CASSPTTRQGFTNTGELFF. The CDR3 DNA follows: TGTGCCAGCAGCCCAACGACCCGACAGGGCTTCACCAACACCGGGGAGCTGTTTTTT.